This TCR beta chain was identified during a study of T cell responses to AZD1222 COVID-19 vaccine. The method was immunoSEQ multiplex PCR; TCRdb's version includes in-frame clones alone and lacks a portion of them. Of 60,000 to 75,000 clones in the sample, 80% to 90% were seen once. The CDR3 covers 14 residues. Germline CDR1 reads SNHLY; CDR2 reads FYNNEI. V shed 3 bases and J shed 0 bases, with 8 bases lying between them. Sequenced material: peripheral blood, taken 28 days after the second AZD1222 dose. The chain combines TRBV2 with TRBJ1-2; D is undetermined. This sequence originates from an adult who received the AZD1222 COVID-19 vaccine. CDR3 amino acids: CASSEGGTNYGYTF. The CDR3 DNA reads as TGTGCCAGCAGTGAGGGAGGGACTAACTATGGCTACACCTTC.